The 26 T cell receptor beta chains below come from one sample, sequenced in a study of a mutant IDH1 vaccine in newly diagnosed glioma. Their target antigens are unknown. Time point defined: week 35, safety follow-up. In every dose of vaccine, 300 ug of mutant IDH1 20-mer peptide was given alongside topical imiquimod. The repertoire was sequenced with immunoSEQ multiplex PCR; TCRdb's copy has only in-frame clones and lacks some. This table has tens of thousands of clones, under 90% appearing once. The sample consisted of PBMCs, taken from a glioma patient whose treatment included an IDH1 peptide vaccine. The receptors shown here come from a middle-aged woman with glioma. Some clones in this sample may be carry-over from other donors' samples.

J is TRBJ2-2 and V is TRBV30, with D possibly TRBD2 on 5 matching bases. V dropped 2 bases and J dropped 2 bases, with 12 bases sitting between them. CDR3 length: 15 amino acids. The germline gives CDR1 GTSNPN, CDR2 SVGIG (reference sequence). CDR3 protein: CAWSSGAFNTGELFF. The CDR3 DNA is TGTGCCTGGAGTAGCGGAGCCTTTAACACCGGGGAGCTGTTTTTT. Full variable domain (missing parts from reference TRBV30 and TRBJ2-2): SQTIHQWPATLVQPVGSPLSLECTVEGTSNPNLYWYRQAAGRGLQLLFYSVGIGQISSEVPQNLSASRPQDRQFILSSKKLLLSDSGFYLCAWSSGAFNTGELFFGEGSRLTVL.

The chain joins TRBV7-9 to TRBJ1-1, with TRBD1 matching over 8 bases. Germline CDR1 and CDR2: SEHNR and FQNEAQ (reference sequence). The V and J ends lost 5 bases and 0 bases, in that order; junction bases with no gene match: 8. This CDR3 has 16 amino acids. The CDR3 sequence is CASSPWTGLMNTEAFF. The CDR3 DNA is TGTGCCAGCAGCCCCTGGACAGGGCTGATGAACACTGAAGCTTTCTTT.

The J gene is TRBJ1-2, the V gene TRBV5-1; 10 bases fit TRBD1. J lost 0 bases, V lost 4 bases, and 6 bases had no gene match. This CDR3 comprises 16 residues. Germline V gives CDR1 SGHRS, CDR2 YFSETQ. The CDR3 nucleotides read TGCGCCAGCAGCGGAGGACAGGGGGAAGCTAACTATGGCTACACCTTC. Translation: CASSGGQGEANYGYTF.

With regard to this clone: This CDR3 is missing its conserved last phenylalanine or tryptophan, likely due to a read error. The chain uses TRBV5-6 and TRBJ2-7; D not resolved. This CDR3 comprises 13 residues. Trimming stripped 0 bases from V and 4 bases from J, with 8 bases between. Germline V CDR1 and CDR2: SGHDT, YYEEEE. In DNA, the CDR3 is TGTGCCAGCAGCTTGGACTACGGGTACGAGCAGTACCTC. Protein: CASSLDYGYEQYL.

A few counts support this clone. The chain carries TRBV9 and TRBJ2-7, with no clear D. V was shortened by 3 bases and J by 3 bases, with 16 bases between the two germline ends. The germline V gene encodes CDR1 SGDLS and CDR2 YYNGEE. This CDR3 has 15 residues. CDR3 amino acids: CASSAALGRDYEQYF. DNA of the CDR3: TGTGCCAGCAGCGCAGCTCTGGGCCGTGACTACGAGCAGTACTTC.

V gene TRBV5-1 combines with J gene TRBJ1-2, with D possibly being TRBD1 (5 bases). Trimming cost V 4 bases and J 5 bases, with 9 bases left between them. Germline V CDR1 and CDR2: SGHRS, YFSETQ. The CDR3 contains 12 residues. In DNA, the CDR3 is TGCGCCAGCAGCCAGGGAGGGTATGGCTACACCTTC. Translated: CASSQGGYGYTF.

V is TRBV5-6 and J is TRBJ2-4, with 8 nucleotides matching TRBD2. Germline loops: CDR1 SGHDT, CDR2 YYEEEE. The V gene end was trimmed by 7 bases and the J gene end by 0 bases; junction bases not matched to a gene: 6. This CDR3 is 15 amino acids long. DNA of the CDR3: TGTGCCAGCCACGGGGGGGGACTAGCCAAAAACATTCAGTACTTC. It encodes CASHGGGLAKNIQYF.

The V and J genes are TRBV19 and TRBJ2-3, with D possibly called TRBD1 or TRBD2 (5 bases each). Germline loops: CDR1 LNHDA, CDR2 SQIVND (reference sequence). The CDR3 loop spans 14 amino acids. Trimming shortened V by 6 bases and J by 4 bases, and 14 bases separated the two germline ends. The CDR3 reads CASRPIGGPDTQYF. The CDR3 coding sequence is TGTGCCAGTAGACCCATTGGGGGACCAGATACGCAGTATTTT. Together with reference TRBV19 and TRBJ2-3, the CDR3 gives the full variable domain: DGGITQSPKYLFRKEGQNVTLSCEQNLNHDAMYWYRQDPGQGLRLIYYSQIVNDFQKGDIAEGYSVSREKKESFPLTVTSAQKNPTAFYLCASRPIGGPDTQYFGPGTRLTVL.

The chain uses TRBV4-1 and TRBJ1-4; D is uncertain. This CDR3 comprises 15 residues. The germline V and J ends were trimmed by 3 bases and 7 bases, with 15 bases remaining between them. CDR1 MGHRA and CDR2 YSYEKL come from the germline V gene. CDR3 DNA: TGCGCCAGCAGCCAGGAAATTTGGGAAAGTGAAAAACTGTTTTTT. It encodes CASSQEIWESEKLFF.

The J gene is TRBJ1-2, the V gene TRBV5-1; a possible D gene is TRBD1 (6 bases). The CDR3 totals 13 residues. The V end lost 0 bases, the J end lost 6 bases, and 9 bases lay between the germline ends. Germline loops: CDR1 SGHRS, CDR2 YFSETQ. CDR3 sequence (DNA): TGCGCCAGCAGCTTGGTGGCAGGGGATGGCTACACCTTC. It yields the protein CASSLVAGDGYTF.

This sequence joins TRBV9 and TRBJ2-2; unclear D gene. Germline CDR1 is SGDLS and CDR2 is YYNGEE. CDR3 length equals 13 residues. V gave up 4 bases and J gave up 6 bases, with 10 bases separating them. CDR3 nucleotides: TGTGCCAGCAGCAGACAAGGCGCCGGGGAGCTGTTTTTT. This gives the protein CASSRQGAGELFF.

The CDR3 sequence is CASSSDGYTQYF. In DNA form, the CDR3 reads TGTGCCAGCAGCTCAGACGGATATACGCAGTATTTT. The V and J genes are TRBV7-9 and TRBJ2-3; no reliable D call. Germline CDR1 reads SEHNR; CDR2 reads FQNEAQ (reference sequence). V was clipped by 4 bases and J by 7 bases, with 9 bases between them. CDR3 length equals 12 residues. The variable domain in full, with the rest retrieved from reference TRBV7-9 and TRBJ2-3, is DTGVSQNPRHKITKRGQNVTFRCDPISEHNRLYWYRQTLGQGPEFLTYFQNEAQLEKSRLLSDRFSAERPKGSFSTLEIQRTEQGDSAMYLCASSSDGYTQYFGPGTRLTVL.

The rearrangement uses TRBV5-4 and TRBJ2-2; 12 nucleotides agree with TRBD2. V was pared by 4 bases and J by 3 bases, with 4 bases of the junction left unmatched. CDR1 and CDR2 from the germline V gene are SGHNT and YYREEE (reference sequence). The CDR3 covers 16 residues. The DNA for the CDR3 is TGTGCCAGCAGCAGGGGACTAGCGGGTTACACCGGGGAGCTGTTTTTT. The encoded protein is CASSRGLAGYTGELFF. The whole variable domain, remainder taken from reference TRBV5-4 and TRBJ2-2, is ETGVTQSPTHLIKTRGQQVTLRCSSQSGHNTVSWYQQALGQGPQFIFQYYREEENGRGNFPPRFSGLQFPNYSSELNVNALELDDSALYLCASSRGLAGYTGELFFGEGSRLTVL.

The DNA for the CDR3 is TGTGCCAGCAATTTCTGGGGGAATCCGGAGACCCAGTACTTC. Its protein product is CASNFWGNPETQYF. The V call is TRBV6-1, the J call TRBJ2-5; either TRBD1 or TRBD2 may supply D (5 bases each). The CDR3 loop spans 14 amino acids. V was pared by 7 bases and J by 5 bases, with 17 bases between. Looked up from germline, CDR1 is MNHNS and CDR2 is SASEGT.

The DNA for the CDR3 is TGTGCCAGCAGCGGGGGAACAGGACAGGGCTCTAATGAAAAACTGTTTTTT. It specifies CASSGGTGQGSNEKLFF. This chain connects TRBV4-2 to TRBJ1-4; 8 positions match TRBD1. The length of the CDR3 is 17 residues. Germline V gives CDR1 LGHNA, CDR2 YNFKEQ. The V segment lost 5 bases and the J segment 3 bases; nucleotides outside the gene matches: 11.

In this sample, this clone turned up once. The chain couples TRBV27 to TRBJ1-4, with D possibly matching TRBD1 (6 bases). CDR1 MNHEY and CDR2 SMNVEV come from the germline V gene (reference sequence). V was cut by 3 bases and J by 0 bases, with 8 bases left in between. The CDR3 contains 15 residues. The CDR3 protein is CASSFAGATNEKLFF. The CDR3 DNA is TGTGCCAGCAGTTTTGCAGGGGCAACTAATGAAAAACTGTTTTTT.

The CDR3 here is CASGTSLYEQYF. The CDR3, as DNA: TGTGCCAGTGGGACTTCACTCTACGAGCAGTACTTC. The V gene is TRBV19, the J gene TRBJ2-7, with a weak D call TRBD2 (6 bases). V was clipped by 8 bases and J by 3 bases, with 11 bases between them. The CDR3 length is 12 residues. From germline, CDR1 is LNHDA and CDR2 SQIVND (reference sequence).

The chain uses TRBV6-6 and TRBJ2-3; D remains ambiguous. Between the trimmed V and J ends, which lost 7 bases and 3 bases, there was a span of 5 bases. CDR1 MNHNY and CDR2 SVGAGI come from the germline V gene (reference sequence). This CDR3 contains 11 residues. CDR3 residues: CASKSTDTQYF. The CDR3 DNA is TGTGCCAGCAAGTCAACAGATACGCAGTATTTT.

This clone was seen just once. The CDR3 bases are TGCGCCACGGGGACTTTCTCTGGGGCCAACGTCCTGACTTTC. It encodes CATGTFSGANVLTF. V is TRBV5-1 and J is TRBJ2-6, with D possibly matching TRBD2 (6 bases). Looked up from germline, CDR1 is SGHRS and CDR2 is YFSETQ. The CDR3 spans 14 residues. V lost 9 bases and J 0 bases, leaving 10 bases between the germline ends.

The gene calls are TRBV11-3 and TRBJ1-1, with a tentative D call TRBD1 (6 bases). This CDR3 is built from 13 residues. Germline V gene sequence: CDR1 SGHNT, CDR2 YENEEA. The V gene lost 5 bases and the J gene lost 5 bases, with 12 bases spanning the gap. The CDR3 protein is CASSAARGTEAFF. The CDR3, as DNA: TGTGCCAGCAGCGCGGCCAGGGGAACTGAAGCTTTCTTT.

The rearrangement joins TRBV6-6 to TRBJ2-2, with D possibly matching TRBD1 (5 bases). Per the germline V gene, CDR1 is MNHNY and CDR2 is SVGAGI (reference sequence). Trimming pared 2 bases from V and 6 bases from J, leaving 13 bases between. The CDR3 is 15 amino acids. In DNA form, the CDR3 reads TGTGCCAGCAGTTACAGGACACGGGTGGCCGGGGAGCTGTTTTTT. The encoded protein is CASSYRTRVAGELFF.

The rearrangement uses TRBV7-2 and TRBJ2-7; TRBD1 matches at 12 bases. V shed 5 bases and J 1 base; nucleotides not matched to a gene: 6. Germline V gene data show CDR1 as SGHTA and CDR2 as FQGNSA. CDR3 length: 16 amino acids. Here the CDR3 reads CASSPQGQGASYEQYF. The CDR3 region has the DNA TGTGCCAGCAGCCCACAGGGACAGGGGGCATCCTACGAGCAGTACTTC.

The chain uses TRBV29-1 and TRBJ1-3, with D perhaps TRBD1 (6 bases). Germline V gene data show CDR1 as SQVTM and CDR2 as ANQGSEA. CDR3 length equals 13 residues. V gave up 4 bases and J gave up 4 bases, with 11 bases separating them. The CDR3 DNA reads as TGCAGCGTTGCCCGGGACACCGGAAACACCATATATTTT. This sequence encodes CSVARDTGNTIYF. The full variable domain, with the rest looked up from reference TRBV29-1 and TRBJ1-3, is SAVISQKPSRDICQRGTSLTIQCQVDSQVTMMFWYRQQPGQSLTLIATANQGSEATYESGFVIDKFPISRPNLTFSTLTVSNMSPEDSSIYLCSVARDTGNTIYFGEGSWLTVV.

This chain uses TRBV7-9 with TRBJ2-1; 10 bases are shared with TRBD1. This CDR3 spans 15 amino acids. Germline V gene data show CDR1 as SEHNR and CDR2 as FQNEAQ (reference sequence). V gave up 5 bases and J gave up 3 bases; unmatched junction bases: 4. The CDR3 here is CASSPGQGVYNEQFF. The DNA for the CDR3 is TGTGCCAGCAGCCCCGGACAGGGGGTCTACAATGAGCAGTTCTTC.

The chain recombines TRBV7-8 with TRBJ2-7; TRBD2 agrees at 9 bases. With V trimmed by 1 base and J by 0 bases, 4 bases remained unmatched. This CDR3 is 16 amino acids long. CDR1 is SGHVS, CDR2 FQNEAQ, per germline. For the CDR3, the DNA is TGTGCCAGCAGCTTAGGACTAGCGGTTAGCTCCTACGAGCAGTACTTC. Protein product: CASSLGLAVSSYEQYF.

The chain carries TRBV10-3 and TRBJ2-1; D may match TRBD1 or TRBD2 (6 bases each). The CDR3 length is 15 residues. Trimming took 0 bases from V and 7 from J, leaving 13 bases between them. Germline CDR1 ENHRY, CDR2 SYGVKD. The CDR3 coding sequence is TGTGCCATCAGTGAGTCGGGGGGCGGGGATAATGAGCAGTTCTTC. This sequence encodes CAISESGGGDNEQFF.